Presented here are 21 T cell receptor beta chains from one specimen sequenced in a study of blood T cell repertoires in COVID-19. TCRdb's copy holds only in-frame clones and misses some; the assay was immunoSEQ multiplex PCR. Among hundreds of thousands of clones listed, 75% to 90% were seen once. The specimen sequenced was PBMCs or T cells enriched from blood (not recorded which). These receptors originate from a man aged 35-49 years who had recovered from COVID-19.

This clone came up a few times. This chain joins TRBV6-5 and TRBJ1-1, with D perhaps TRBD1 (6 bases). V lost 5 bases to trimming and J lost 5 bases, with 15 bases between them. The CDR3 has 14 residues. Germline lookup yields CDR1 MNHEY and CDR2 SVGAGI. CDR3 amino acids: CASSIQQGPTEAFF. DNA for the CDR3: TGTGCCAGCAGTATCCAACAGGGCCCGACTGAAGCTTTCTTT.

The CDR3 nucleotides read TGTGCCAGCTCATTGCAGTCGGGGAACGAGCAGTACTTC. It yields the protein CASSLQSGNEQYF. The chain is built from TRBV18 and TRBJ2-7, with a tentative D call TRBD2 (5 bases). The CDR3 is 13 amino acids. CDR1 is KGHSH and CDR2 is LQKENI in the germline V gene. The V and J ends lost 5 bases and 5 bases respectively, with 13 bases between them.

CDR3 loop: CASRLQATNTEAFF. CDR3 coding DNA: TGTGCCAGCAGGCTCCAGGCTACGAACACTGAAGCTTTCTTT. The chain recombines TRBV6-5 with TRBJ1-1; D gene ambiguous. Germline V gene sequence: CDR1 MNHEY, CDR2 SVGAGI. The CDR3 covers 14 residues. V gave up 6 bases and J gave up 1 base, with 12 bases separating them.

This rearrangement joins TRBV5-1 to TRBJ1-1; perhaps TRBD1 as D (6 bases). V shed 4 bases and J shed 0 bases, with 16 bases lying between them. This CDR3 has 16 amino acids. CDR1 is SGHRS and CDR2 is YFSETQ in the germline V gene. CDR3: CASSRSGGAVNTEAFF. In DNA form, the CDR3 reads TGCGCCAGCAGCCGTAGCGGGGGGGCCGTGAACACTGAAGCTTTCTTT.

V gene TRBV30 combines with J gene TRBJ1-1; tentatively, D is TRBD1 (5 bases). The CDR3 covers 12 residues. CDR1 and CDR2 (germline): GTSNPN, SVGIG (reference sequence). Trimming cost V 4 bases and J 7 bases, with 13 bases left between them. The CDR3 loop reads CAWKRQQNEAFF. In nucleotides, the CDR3 is TGTGCCTGGAAGCGACAGCAAAATGAAGCTTTCTTT.

This chain joins TRBV5-1 and TRBJ2-3; TRBD2 matches at 7 bases. This CDR3 is built from 17 residues. Germline V CDR1 and CDR2: SGHRS, YFSETQ. Unmatched junction bases numbered 15, after V lost 3 bases and J lost 5 bases. DNA of the CDR3: TGCGCCAGCAGCTACACAAGCGGGGTGACGGGAGGAGATACGCAGTATTTT. It yields the protein CASSYTSGVTGGDTQYF.

The chain links TRBV30 to TRBJ2-7, with 8 bases identical to TRBD1. The V gene end was trimmed by 4 bases and the J gene end by 6 bases; junction bases not matched to a gene: 8. The length of the CDR3 is 13 residues. The germline CDR1 and CDR2 sequences are GTSNPN and SVGIG (reference sequence). The CDR3 sequence is CAWNLGTGREQYF. The DNA for the CDR3 is TGTGCCTGGAACTTGGGGACAGGCCGCGAGCAGTACTTC. Full variable domain (rest looked up from reference TRBV30 and TRBJ2-7): SQTIHQWPATLVQPVGSPLSLECTVEGTSNPNLYWYRQAAGRGLQLLFYSVGIGQISSEVPQNLSASRPQDRQFILSSKKLLLSDSGFYLCAWNLGTGREQYFGPGTRLTVT.

This chain connects TRBV2 to TRBJ2-7; maybe TRBD1 (6 bases). V lost 4 bases and J 3 bases, leaving 16 bases between the germline ends. This CDR3 comprises 15 residues. CDR1 and CDR2 (germline): SNHLY, FYNNEI. The DNA of the CDR3 is TGTGCCAGCAGTGCCGGACAGCATATCGTCTACGAGCAGTACTTC. Protein product: CASSAGQHIVYEQYF.

The chain is built from TRBV29-1 and TRBJ2-7, with a possible D match to TRBD1 (5 bases). Germline V gene lookup returns CDR1 SQVTM and CDR2 ANQGSEA. With 6 bases removed from V and 6 bases from J, the gap between germline ends came to 18 bases. The CDR3 is 13 amino acids. The CDR3 loop reads CSVLSQGAIEQYF. In DNA, the CDR3 is TGCAGCGTCCTATCACAAGGGGCGATCGAGCAGTACTTC.

V usage is TRBV30 and J usage is TRBJ1-5; D unresolved. The germline V gene encodes CDR1 GTSNPN and CDR2 SVGIG (reference sequence). Trimming shortened V by 0 bases and J by 7 bases, and 13 bases separated the two germline ends. The CDR3 totals 14 residues. CDR3 sequence (DNA): TGTGCCTGGAGTGTCGGCGGCCTTGGGCAGCCCCAGCATTTT. Protein product: CAWSVGGLGQPQHF.

The rearrangement links TRBV28 to TRBJ2-7; 10 bases align to TRBD2. Germline V gene lookup returns CDR1 MDHEN and CDR2 SYDVKM. J lost 4 bases, V lost 4 bases, and 4 bases had no gene match. This CDR3 comprises 14 residues. This CDR3 is CASSSSGRVYEQYF. CDR3 sequence (DNA): TGTGCCAGCAGTTCTAGCGGGAGAGTGTACGAGCAGTACTTC.

This clone was recorded once. This chain joins TRBV12-5 and TRBJ1-2; 11 bases align to TRBD1. The CDR3 covers 15 residues. The germline gives CDR1 LGHNT, CDR2 FRNRAP. The J segment lost 7 bases and the V segment lost 2 bases, leaving 6 bases of the junction unmatched. In nucleotides, the CDR3 is TGTGCTAGTGGTTTGTTCGGGACAGGGGGACGTGGCTACACCTTC. Encoded protein: CASGLFGTGGRGYTF.

The chain has TRBV9 and TRBJ2-3; the match to TRBD1 covers 8 bases. The V gene end was trimmed by 0 bases and the J gene end by 4 bases; junction bases not matched to a gene: 4. In germline, CDR1 is SGDLS, CDR2 YYNGEE. This CDR3 has 15 residues. The DNA for the CDR3 is TGTGCCAGCAGCGTAGCAGGGGGCAAAGCAGATACGCAGTATTTT. Residues: CASSVAGGKADTQYF.

This sequence joins TRBV11-3 and TRBJ2-2, with D tentatively TRBD1 (5 bases). CDR1 SGHNT and CDR2 YENEEA come from the germline V gene. The CDR3 is 15 residues long. Trimming pared 2 bases from V and 8 bases from J, leaving 15 bases between. The CDR3 sequence is CASSLNSWGKGELFF. In nucleotides, the CDR3 is TGTGCCAGCAGCTTAAACTCTTGGGGCAAGGGGGAGCTGTTTTTT.

This clone was seen just once. The chain has TRBV20-1 and TRBJ2-7; D is perhaps TRBD1 (5 bases). The germline gives CDR1 DFQATT, CDR2 SNEGSKA (reference sequence). The CDR3 consists of 12 residues. With 3 bases removed from V and 3 bases from J, the gap between germline ends came to 9 bases. DNA for the CDR3: TGCAGTGCTAGTTTCCAGGGCTACGAGCAGTACTTC. It translates to CSASFQGYEQYF.

This clone was seen more than once but under ten times. The chain is built from TRBV14 and TRBJ2-2; a possible D gene is TRBD2 (5 bases). V was shortened by 3 bases and J by 0 bases, with 14 bases between the two germline ends. Germline CDR1 SGHDN, CDR2 FVKESK. CDR3 size: 17 residues. The CDR3 DNA sequence: TGTGCCAGCAGCCACGATTCGGACTGGACGAACACCGGGGAGCTGTTTTTT. It yields the protein CASSHDSDWTNTGELFF.

Details on this clone: This sample includes further DNA sequences coding for the same CDR3. The J gene is TRBJ1-6, the V gene TRBV29-1; TRBD1 matches 10 bases. Per the germline V gene, CDR1 is SQVTM and CDR2 is ANQGSEA. This CDR3 comprises 13 residues. Trimming removed 5 bases from V and 7 bases from J; junction bases left unmatched: 2. The CDR3 protein is CSVRTGGNSPLHF. The CDR3 DNA reads TGCAGCGTTCGGACAGGGGGGAATTCACCCCTCCACTTT.

This chain uses TRBV15 with TRBJ1-1; D gene uncertain. The germline V gene has CDR1 LNHNV and CDR2 YYDKDF (reference sequence). Between the trimmed V and J ends, which lost 5 bases and 1 base, there was a span of 14 bases. The CDR3 runs 15 residues. The CDR3 nucleotides are TGTGCCACCAGCCACATCATGACGGGGAACACTGAAGCTTTCTTT. Amino acids: CATSHIMTGNTEAFF.

The chain has TRBV11-3 and TRBJ1-6, with D hard to call. The CDR3 runs to 14 residues. The germline V gene has CDR1 SGHNT and CDR2 YENEEA. Trimming cost V 5 bases and J 4 bases, with 9 bases left between them. The CDR3 loop reads CASSPRRYNSPLHF. DNA of the CDR3: TGTGCCAGCAGCCCCCGGAGATATAATTCACCCCTCCACTTT.

The chain has TRBV4-1 and TRBJ2-7; 10 nucleotides align to TRBD1. The length of the CDR3 is 15 residues. Germline V lookup: CDR1 MGHRA, CDR2 YSYEKL. V trimming: 4 bases; J trimming: 5 bases; junction bases outside the gene matches: 8. The CDR3 loop reads CASSPGQGFYHEQYF. The CDR3 coding sequence is TGCGCCAGCAGCCCGGGACAGGGGTTTTATCACGAGCAGTACTTC.

The chain has TRBV2 and TRBJ2-3; TRBD2 aligns across 8 bases. CDR1 and CDR2 (germline): SNHLY, FYNNEI. The CDR3 runs 15 residues. J gave up 2 bases and V 4 bases, and 5 bases lay outside the gene matches. CDR3 nucleotides: TGTGCCAGCAGTGCCTCTAGCGGGTTCACAGATACGCAGTATTTT. Its protein is CASSASSGFTDTQYF. The full variable domain, with the rest looked up from reference TRBV2 and TRBJ2-3, is EPEVTQTPSHQVTQMGQEVILRCVPISNHLYFYWYRQILGQKVEFLVSFYNNEISEKSEIFDDQFSVERPDGSNFTLKIRSTKLEDSAMYFCASSASSGFTDTQYFGPGTRLTVL.